This T cell receptor beta chain was found in a study of regulatory and conventional T cells in RAG deficiency. Study results and caveats: Compared with controls, unique Treg TCR beta sequences dropped around 90-fold in Omenn syndrome and CID/AS. Shannon entropy fell and Simpson indices rose in RAG-deficient patients. Patient subsets had shorter CDR3s; Omenn Treg-Tconv overlap exceeded 85%. Omenn CD25-high CD127-low cells may be activated cells, not true Tregs.

With respect to this clone: What it binds is not known.

The sorted regulatory T cells were CD4+, CD25-high and CD127-low, with genomic DNA sequenced. Sequencing was performed with immunoSEQ multiplex PCR; in TCRdb, only in-frame clones are kept and a portion is missing. In the table there are about 28,000 clones, 75% to 95% of which are singletons. There are 14 residues in the CDR3. CDR1 and CDR2 (germline): SGDLS, YYNGEE. V was cut by 1 base and J by 5 bases, with 10 bases left in between. The data also belong to a second study, concerning regulatory T cells. That work adds: The PCR used 52 TRBV and 13 TRBJ primers.

This sequence originates from a human donor in good health. Sequences were obtained from Tregs sorted from blood. This chain joins TRBV9 and TRBJ2-1; no clear D. CDR3 in DNA: TGTGCCAGCAGCGTAAGTCCAGGCCACAATGAGCAGTTCTTC. Amino acids: CASSVSPGHNEQFF. Full variable domain (rest looked up from reference TRBV9 and TRBJ2-1): DSGVTQTPKHLITATGQRVTLRCSPRSGDLSVYWYQQSLDQGLQFLIQYYNGEERAKGNILERFSAQQFPDLHSELNLSSLELGDSALYFCASSVSPGHNEQFFGPGTRLTVL.